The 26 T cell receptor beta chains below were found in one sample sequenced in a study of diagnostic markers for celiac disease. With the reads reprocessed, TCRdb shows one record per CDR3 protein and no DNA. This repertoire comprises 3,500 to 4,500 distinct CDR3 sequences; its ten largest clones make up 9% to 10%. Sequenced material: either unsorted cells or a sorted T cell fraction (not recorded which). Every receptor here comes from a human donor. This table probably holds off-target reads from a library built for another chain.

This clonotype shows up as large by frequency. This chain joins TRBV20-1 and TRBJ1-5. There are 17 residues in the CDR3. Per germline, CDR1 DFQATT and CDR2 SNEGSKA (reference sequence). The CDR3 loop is CSARAAAIKYSNQPQHF.

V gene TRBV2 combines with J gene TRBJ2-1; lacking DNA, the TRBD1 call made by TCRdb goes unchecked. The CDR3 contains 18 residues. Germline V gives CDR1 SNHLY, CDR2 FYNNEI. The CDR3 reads CASSEGGLSGSSYNEQFF.

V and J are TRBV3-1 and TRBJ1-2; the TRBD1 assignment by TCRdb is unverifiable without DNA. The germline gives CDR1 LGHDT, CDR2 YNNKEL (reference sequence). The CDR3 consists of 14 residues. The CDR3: CASSQAAGDYGYTF.

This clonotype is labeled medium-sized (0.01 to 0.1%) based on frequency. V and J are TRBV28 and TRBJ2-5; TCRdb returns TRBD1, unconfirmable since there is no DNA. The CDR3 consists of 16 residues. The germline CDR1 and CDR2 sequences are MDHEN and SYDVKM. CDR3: CASSGTGTAYQETQYF.

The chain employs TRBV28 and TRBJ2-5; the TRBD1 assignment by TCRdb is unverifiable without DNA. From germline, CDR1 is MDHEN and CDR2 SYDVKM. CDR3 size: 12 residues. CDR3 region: CASRGGAETQYF. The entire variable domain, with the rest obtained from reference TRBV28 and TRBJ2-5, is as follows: DVKVTQSSRYLVKRTGEKVFLECVQDMDHENMFWYRQDPGLGLRLIYFSYDVKMKEKGDIPEGYSVSREKKERFSLILESASTNQTSMYLCASRGGAETQYFGPGTRLLVL.

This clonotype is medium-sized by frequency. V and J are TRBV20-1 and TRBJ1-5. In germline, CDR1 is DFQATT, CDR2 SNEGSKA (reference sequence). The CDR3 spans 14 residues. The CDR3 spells CSAPKSGVNQPQHF.

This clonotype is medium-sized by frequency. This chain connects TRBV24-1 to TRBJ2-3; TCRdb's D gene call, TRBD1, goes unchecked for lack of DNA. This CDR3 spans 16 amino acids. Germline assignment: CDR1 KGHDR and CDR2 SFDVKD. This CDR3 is CATSDPGTRKGGTQYF.

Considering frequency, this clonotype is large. The CDR3 loop is CSAPPDRDPYEQYF. The chain combines TRBV20-1 with TRBJ2-7; TCRdb designates TRBD1, a call that cannot be tested without DNA. The CDR3 consists of 14 residues. From germline, CDR1 is DFQATT and CDR2 SNEGSKA (reference sequence).

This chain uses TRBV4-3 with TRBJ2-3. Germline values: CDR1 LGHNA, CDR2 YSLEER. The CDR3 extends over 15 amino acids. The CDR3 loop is CASSRMGFGTDTQYF.

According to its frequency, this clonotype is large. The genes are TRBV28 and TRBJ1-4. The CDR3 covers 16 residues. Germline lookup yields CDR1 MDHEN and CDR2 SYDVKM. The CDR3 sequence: CASSSSTGTPPEKLFF.

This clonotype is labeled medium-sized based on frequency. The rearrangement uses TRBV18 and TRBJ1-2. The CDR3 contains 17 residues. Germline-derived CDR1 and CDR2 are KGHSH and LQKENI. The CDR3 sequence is CASSPFDTPLANYGYTF.

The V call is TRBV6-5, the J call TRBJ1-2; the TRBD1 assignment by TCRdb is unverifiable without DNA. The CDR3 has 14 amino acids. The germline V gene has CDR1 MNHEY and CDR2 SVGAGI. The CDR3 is CASSYNRVGYGYTF.

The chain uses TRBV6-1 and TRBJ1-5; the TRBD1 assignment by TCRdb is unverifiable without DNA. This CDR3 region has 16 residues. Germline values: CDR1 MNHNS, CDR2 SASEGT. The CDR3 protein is CASSEAFNRGGQPQHF.

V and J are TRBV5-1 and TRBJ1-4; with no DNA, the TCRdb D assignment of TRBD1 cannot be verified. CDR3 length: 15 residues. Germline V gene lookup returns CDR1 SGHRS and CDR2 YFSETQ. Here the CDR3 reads CASSKGTGGPEKLFF.

The CDR3 reads CASSSSGPPVLVQYF. The chain employs TRBV28 and TRBJ2-4; TCRdb's assignment of TRBD2 cannot be checked, as there is no DNA. Germline CDR1 MDHEN, CDR2 SYDVKM. This CDR3 has 15 amino acids.

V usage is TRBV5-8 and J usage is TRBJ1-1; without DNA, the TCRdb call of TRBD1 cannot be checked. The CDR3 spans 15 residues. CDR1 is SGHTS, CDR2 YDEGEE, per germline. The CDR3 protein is CASSSGRGRPSEAFF.

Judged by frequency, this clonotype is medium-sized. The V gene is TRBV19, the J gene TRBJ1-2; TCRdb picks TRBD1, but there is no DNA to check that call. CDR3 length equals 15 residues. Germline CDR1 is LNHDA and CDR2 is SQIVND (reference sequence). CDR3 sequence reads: CASNPGDRDNYGYTF.

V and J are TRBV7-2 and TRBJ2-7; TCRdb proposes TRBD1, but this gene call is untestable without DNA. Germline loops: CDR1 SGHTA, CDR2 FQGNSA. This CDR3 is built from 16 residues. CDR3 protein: CASRYRPGQGAHEQYF.

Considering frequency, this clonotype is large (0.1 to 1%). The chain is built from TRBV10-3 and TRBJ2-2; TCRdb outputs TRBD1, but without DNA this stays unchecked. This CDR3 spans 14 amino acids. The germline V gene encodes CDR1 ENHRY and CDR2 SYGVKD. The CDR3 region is CAIRGLGDTGELFF.

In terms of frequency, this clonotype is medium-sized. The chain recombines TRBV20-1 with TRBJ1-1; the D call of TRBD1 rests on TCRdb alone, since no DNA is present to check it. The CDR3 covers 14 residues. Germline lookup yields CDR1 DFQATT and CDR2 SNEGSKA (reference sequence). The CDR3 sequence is CSARLRGGTTEAFF.

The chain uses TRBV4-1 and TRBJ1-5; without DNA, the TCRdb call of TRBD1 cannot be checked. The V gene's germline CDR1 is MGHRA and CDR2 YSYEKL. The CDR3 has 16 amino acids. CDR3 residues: CASSRSGTVSNQPQHF.

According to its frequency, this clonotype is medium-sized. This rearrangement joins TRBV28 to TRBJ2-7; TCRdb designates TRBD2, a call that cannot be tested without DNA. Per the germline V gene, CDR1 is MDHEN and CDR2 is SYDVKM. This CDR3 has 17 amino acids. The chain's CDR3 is CASSLLPYARVIYEQYF. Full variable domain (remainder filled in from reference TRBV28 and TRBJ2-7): DVKVTQSSRYLVKRTGEKVFLECVQDMDHENMFWYRQDPGLGLRLIYFSYDVKMKEKGDIPEGYSVSREKKERFSLILESASTNQTSMYLCASSLLPYARVIYEQYFGPGTRLTVT.

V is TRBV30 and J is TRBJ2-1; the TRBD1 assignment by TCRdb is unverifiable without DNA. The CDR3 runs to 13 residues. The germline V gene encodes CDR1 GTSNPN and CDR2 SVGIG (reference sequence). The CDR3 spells CAWSGVAWTGQFF.

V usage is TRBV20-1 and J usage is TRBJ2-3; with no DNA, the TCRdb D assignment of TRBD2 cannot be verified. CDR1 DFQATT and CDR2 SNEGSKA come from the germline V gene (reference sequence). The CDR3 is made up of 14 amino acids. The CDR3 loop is CSAGTSGSTDTQYF.

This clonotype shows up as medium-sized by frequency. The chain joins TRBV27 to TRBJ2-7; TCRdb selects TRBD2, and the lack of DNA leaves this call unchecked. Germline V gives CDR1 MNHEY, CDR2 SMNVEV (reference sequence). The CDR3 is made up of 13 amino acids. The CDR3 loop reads CASSLGRDYEQYF.

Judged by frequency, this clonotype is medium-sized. The CDR3 loop is CASSFPSAGRRETQYF. The rearrangement joins TRBV5-5 to TRBJ2-5; the TRBD1 assignment by TCRdb is unverifiable without DNA. CDR1 is SGHKS and CDR2 is YYEKEE in the germline V gene (reference sequence). This CDR3 spans 16 amino acids. Based on the CDR3 plus reference TRBV5-5 and TRBJ2-5, the full variable domain is DAGVTQSPTHLIKTRGQQVTLRCSPISGHKSVSWYQQVLGQGPQFIFQYYEKEERGRGNFPDRFSARQFPNYSSELNVNALLLGDSALYLCASSFPSAGRRETQYFGPGTRLLVL.